Following are 8 T cell receptor beta chains from one sample sequenced in a study of shared clonotypes between healthy human individuals (dated by TCRdb to 2018 to 2020). The library was obtained by the immunoSEQ multiplex PCR assay. TCRdb holds this immuneACCESS table with in-frame rearrangements only. Some clones are missing; in checked studies, unresolved V genes explain under half, and the rest has no known cause. For this sample the table gives around 1 million clones, of which over 75% were detected only once. The ten top clones hold 1.5% of the sample. The sample comprised memory CD4+ T cells sorted from blood. What this sample's cell subset or site label stands for: CD45RA-negative fraction. The source of these receptors is a young man in good health.

V is TRBV19 and J is TRBJ1-6; no clear D gene. With 6 bases removed from V and 6 bases from J, the gap between germline ends came to 12 bases. The germline V gene has CDR1 LNHDA and CDR2 SQIVND (reference sequence). The CDR3 extends over 14 amino acids. CDR3 DNA sequence: TGTGCCAGTAGGGGCAGCAAACCTAATTCACCCCTCCACTTT. It is translated as CASRGSKPNSPLHF.

This sequence joins TRBV7-8 and TRBJ2-5; D might be TRBD1 (6 bases). Germline assignment: CDR1 SGHVS and CDR2 FQNEAQ. The CDR3 totals 14 residues. V lost 3 bases to trimming and J lost 5 bases, with 13 bases between them. The CDR3 loop is CASSFVRGEETQYF. CDR3 DNA sequence: TGTGCCAGCAGCTTCGTCAGGGGTGAGGAGACCCAGTACTTC.

In its sample, this clone was seen a few times. The chain combines TRBV28 with TRBJ1-6; D not certain. Deletions cut 6 bases from V and 7 bases from J, with 13 bases between. The germline V gene has CDR1 MDHEN and CDR2 SYDVKM. The CDR3 is 14 residues long. CDR3 DNA: TGTGCCAGCAGCTTGGACCTCGGCAATTCACCCCTCCACTTT. Its protein is CASSLDLGNSPLHF. Full variable domain (rest looked up from reference TRBV28 and TRBJ1-6): DVKVTQSSRYLVKRTGEKVFLECVQDMDHENMFWYRQDPGLGLRLIYFSYDVKMKEKGDIPEGYSVSREKKERFSLILESASTNQTSMYLCASSLDLGNSPLHFGNGTRLTVT.

J is TRBJ2-7 and V is TRBV7-2, with D uncertain. The germline V and J ends were trimmed by 5 bases and 6 bases, with 11 bases remaining between them. CDR1 is SGHTA and CDR2 is FQGNSA in the germline V gene. CDR3 size: 12 residues. CDR3: CASSQRVGEQYF. CDR3 nucleotide sequence: TGTGCCAGCAGCCAACGAGTTGGCGAGCAGTACTTC.

The chain uses TRBV7-9 and TRBJ1-6; D is possibly TRBD1 (5 bases). The CDR3 totals 16 residues. Germline loops: CDR1 SEHNR, CDR2 FQNEAQ (reference sequence). Deletions cut 5 bases from V and 7 bases from J, with 18 bases between. The CDR3 loop is CASSPSQARGNSPLHF. The CDR3 DNA is TGTGCCAGCAGCCCCAGCCAGGCAAGGGGAAATTCACCCCTCCACTTT.

The chain recombines TRBV30 with TRBJ2-7; maybe TRBD2 (6 bases). CDR3 size: 14 residues. Germline CDR1 and CDR2: GTSNPN and SVGIG (reference sequence). V dropped 5 bases and J dropped 2 bases, with 16 bases sitting between them. DNA of the CDR3: TGTGCCTGGCACAGCGGGTCCCTTGCCTACGAGCAGTACTTC. Its translation is CAWHSGSLAYEQYF.

A few counts support this clone. The chain links TRBV4-1 to TRBJ2-2; TRBD2 matches at 13 bases. Trimming took 1 base from V and 0 from J; bases not matched to a gene: 5. The CDR3 covers 19 residues. Germline V gene sequence: CDR1 MGHRA, CDR2 YSYEKL. The CDR3 sequence is CASSQAGLAGNANTGELFF. The CDR3 DNA reads TGCGCCAGCAGCCAAGCGGGACTAGCGGGGAACGCGAACACCGGGGAGCTGTTTTTT.

This clone has a single count. Different DNA sequences within this sample yield the same CDR3. The chain carries TRBV2 and TRBJ1-5, with D possibly matching TRBD1 (5 bases). Looked up from germline, CDR1 is SNHLY and CDR2 is FYNNEI. Trimming stripped 6 bases from V and 4 bases from J, with 10 bases between. The CDR3 has 13 residues. DNA of the CDR3: TGTGCCAGCAGCAGGGCGGAGAATCAGCCCCAGCATTTT. This encodes CASSRAENQPQHF.